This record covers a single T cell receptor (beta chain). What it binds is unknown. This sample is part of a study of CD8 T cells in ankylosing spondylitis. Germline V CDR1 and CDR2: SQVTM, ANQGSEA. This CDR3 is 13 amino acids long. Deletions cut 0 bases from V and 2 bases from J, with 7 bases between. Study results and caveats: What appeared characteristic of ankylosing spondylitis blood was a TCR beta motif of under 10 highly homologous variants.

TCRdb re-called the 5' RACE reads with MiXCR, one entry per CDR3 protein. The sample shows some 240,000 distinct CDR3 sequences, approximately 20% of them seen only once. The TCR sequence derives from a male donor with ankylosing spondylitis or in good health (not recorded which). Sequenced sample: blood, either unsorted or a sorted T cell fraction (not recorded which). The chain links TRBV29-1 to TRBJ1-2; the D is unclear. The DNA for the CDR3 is TGCAGCGTTGAAGAGGGCAGCAACTATGGCTACACCTTC. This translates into CSVEEGSNYGYTF.